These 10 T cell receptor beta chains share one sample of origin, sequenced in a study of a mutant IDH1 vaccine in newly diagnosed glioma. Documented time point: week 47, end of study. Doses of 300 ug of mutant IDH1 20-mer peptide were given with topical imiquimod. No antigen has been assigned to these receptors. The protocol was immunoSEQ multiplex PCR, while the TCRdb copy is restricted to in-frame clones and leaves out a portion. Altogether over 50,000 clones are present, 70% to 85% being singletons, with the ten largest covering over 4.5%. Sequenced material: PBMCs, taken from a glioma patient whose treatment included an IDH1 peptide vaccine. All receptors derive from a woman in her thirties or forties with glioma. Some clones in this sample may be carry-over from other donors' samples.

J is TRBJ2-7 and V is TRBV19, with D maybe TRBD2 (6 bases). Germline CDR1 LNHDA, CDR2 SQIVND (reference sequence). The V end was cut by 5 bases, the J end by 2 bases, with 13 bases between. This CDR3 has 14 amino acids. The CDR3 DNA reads TGTGCCAGTAGTGCGGGACTTGCCACCTACGAGCAGTACTTC. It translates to CASSAGLATYEQYF. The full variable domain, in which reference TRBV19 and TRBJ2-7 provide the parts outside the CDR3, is DGGITQSPKYLFRKEGQNVTLSCEQNLNHDAMYWYRQDPGQGLRLIYYSQIVNDFQKGDIAEGYSVSREKKESFPLTVTSAQKNPTAFYLCASSAGLATYEQYFGPGTRLTVT.

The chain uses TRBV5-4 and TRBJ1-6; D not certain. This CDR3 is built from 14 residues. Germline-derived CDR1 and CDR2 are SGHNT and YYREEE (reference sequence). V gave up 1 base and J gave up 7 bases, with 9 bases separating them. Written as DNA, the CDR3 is TGTGCCAGCAGCTTGCCCAGTCAGAATTCACCCCTCCACTTT. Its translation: CASSLPSQNSPLHF.

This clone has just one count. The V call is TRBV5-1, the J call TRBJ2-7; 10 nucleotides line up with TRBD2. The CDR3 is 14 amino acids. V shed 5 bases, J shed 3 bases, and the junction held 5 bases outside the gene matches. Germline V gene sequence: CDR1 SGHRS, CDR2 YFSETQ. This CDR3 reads CASSTSSGGYEQYF. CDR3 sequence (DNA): TGCGCCAGCAGTACTTCTAGCGGGGGCTACGAGCAGTACTTC.

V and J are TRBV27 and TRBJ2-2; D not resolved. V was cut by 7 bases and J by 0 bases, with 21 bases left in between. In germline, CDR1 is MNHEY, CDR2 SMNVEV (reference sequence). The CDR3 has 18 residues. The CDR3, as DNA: TGTGCCAGCACTATGAGATGGGGTGTGGGCCCGAACACCGGGGAGCTGTTTTTT. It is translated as CASTMRWGVGPNTGELFF.

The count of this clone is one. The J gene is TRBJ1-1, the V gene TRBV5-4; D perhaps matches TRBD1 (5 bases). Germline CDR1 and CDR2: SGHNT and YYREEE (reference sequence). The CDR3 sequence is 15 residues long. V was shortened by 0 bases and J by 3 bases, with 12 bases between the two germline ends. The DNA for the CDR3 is TGTGCCAGCAGCTTGGAGGGGAGGGTTTACACTGAAGCTTTCTTT. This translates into CASSLEGRVYTEAFF.

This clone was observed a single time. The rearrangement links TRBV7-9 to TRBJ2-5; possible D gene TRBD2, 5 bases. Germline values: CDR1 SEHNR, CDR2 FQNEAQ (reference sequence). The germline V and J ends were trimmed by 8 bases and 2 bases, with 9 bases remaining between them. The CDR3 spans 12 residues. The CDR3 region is CASRGGQETQYF. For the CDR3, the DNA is TGTGCCAGCCGCGGAGGACAAGAGACCCAGTACTTC.

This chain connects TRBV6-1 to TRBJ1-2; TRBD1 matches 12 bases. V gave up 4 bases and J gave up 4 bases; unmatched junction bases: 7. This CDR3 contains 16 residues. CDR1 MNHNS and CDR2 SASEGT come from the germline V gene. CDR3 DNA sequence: TGTGCCAGCAGTGTGGGACAGGGGGCAGGAAGCTATGGCTACACCTTC. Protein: CASSVGQGAGSYGYTF.

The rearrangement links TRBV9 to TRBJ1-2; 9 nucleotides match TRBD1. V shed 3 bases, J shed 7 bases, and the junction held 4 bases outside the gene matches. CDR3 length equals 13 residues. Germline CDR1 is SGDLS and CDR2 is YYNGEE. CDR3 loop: CASSAADRGGYTF. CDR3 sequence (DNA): TGTGCCAGCAGCGCGGCGGACAGGGGTGGCTACACCTTC. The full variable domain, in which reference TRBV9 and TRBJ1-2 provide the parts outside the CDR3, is DSGVTQTPKHLITATGQRVTLRCSPRSGDLSVYWYQQSLDQGLQFLIQYYNGEERAKGNILERFSAQQFPDLHSELNLSSLELGDSALYFCASSAADRGGYTFGSGTRLTVV.

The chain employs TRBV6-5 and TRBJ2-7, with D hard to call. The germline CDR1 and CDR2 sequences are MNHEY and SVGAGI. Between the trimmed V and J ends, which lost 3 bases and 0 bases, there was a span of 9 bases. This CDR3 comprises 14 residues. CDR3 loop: CASSYTENSYEQYF. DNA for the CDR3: TGTGCCAGCAGTTATACCGAGAACTCCTACGAGCAGTACTTC.

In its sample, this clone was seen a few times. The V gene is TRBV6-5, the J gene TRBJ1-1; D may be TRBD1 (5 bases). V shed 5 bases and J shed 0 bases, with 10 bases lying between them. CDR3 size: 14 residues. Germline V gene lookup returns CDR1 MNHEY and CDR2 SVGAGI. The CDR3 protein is CASSTQEMNTEAFF. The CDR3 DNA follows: TGTGCCAGCAGTACACAGGAGATGAACACTGAAGCTTTCTTT.